Shown below are 2 T cell receptor beta chains from a single sample sequenced in a study of blood T cells in healthy people across ages. PCR was performed a second time for roughly 6 to 12 cycles using a sample-barcoded 5' primer and a J-beta primer mix. TCRdb re-derived calls from the 5' RACE reads in MiXCR, one entry per CDR3 protein. The table has 700,000 to 950,000 distinct CDR3 sequences, roughly 64% seen once. Sequencing was performed on blood. All receptors come from a man younger than 40 in good health.

This sequence joins TRBV7-2 and TRBJ2-3; the D is unclear. The ends were cut back, 5 bases at V and 8 bases at J, with 11 bases in the middle. Germline V gives CDR1 SGHTA, CDR2 FQGNSA. CDR3 size: 12 residues. CDR3 loop: CASSTTSPTQYF. DNA of the CDR3: TGTGCCAGCAGCACCACCTCCCCTACGCAGTATTTT.

This clonotype was seen only once. V is TRBV29-1 and J is TRBJ2-1; TRBD1 matches at 9 bases. CDR3 length equals 13 residues. Germline values: CDR1 SQVTM, CDR2 ANQGSEA. Germline trimming cut 7 bases from V and 7 bases from J; bases unmatched to any gene: 8. The CDR3: CSAPRDRANEQFF. In DNA form, the CDR3 reads TGCAGCGCTCCCCGGGACAGGGCTAATGAGCAGTTCTTC.